The 15 T cell receptor beta chains below were found in one sample sequenced in a study of T cells in Graves' hyperthyroidism and ophthalmopathy. RNA transcripts yielded amplified TCR beta CDR3 regions. HTBI primers were the set used in a first-round RT-PCR of the TCR CDR3. TCRdb processed the multiplex PCR reads anew with MiXCR; each CDR3 protein has one entry. This sample carries more than 500,000 distinct CDR3 sequences, approximately 14% of them seen once, and the ten largest clones take approximately 14%. The sequenced material came from blood. Source of these receptors: a woman in her 40s with Graves' hyperthyroidism.

The J gene is TRBJ2-4, the V gene TRBV5-1; the D gene could be TRBD1 or TRBD2 (5 bases each). With 2 bases removed from V and 3 bases from J, the gap between germline ends came to 12 bases. CDR3 length: 15 residues. The germline V gene has CDR1 SGHRS and CDR2 YFSETQ. The CDR3 loop reads CASSFGAVGKNIQYF. The DNA for the CDR3 is TGCGCCAGCAGCTTCGGGGCTGTTGGCAAAAACATTCAGTACTTC.

The rearrangement joins TRBV9 to TRBJ2-7; unclear D gene. The CDR3 has 14 residues. Looked up from germline, CDR1 is SGDLS and CDR2 is YYNGEE. V lost 0 bases and J 7 bases, leaving 14 bases between the germline ends. The CDR3 sequence: CASSVAGGLGEQYF. As DNA, the CDR3 is TGTGCCAGCAGCGTAGCAGGTGGCTTGGGGGAGCAGTACTTC.

This clonotype was seen a handful of times. V usage is TRBV30 and J usage is TRBJ2-3; the D call may be TRBD1 or TRBD2 (5 bases each). The CDR3 has 16 amino acids. The V gene lost 3 bases and the J gene lost 3 bases, with 19 bases spanning the gap. Germline V lookup: CDR1 GTSNPN, CDR2 SVGIG (reference sequence). DNA for the CDR3: TGTGCCTGGAGCTCACCGGGGCAAACTGGGACAGATACGCAGTATTTT. The encoded protein is CAWSSPGQTGTDTQYF.

This clonotype was counted between two and nine times. This chain links TRBV6-1 with TRBJ1-4; D is unclear. The V end was cut by 11 bases, the J end by 5 bases, with 15 bases between. The CDR3 runs to 13 residues. Germline-derived CDR1 and CDR2 are MNHNS and SASEGT. Here the CDR3 reads CASALRNNEKLFF. The CDR3 coding sequence is TGTGCCTCAGCGTTAAGAAACAATGAAAAACTGTTTTTT.

This clonotype was seen repeatedly, ten times or more. J is TRBJ2-1 and V is TRBV28; D not resolved. Trimming took off 6 bases at V and 2 bases at J, with 11 bases between the two ends. The CDR3 has 14 residues. Germline values: CDR1 MDHEN, CDR2 SYDVKM. The CDR3 loop reads CASSLITTYNEQFF. CDR3 in DNA: TGTGCCAGCAGCTTGATCACCACCTACAATGAGCAGTTCTTC.

At least ten counts were recorded for this clonotype. This rearrangement joins TRBV18 to TRBJ1-3; D is unclear. The CDR3 is made up of 15 amino acids. V was cut by 0 bases and J by 0 bases, with 6 bases left in between. Germline assignment: CDR1 KGHSH and CDR2 LQKENI. CDR3 loop: CASSPPSHSGNTIYF. CDR3 bases: TGTGCCAGCTCACCACCGTCACACTCTGGAAACACCATATATTTT.

There are many counts of this clonotype. This rearrangement joins TRBV24-1 to TRBJ2-1; 12 positions match TRBD2. CDR1 is KGHDR and CDR2 is SFDVKD in the germline V gene. There are 17 residues in the CDR3. J was trimmed by 9 bases and V by 4 bases; bases with no gene match: 12. CDR3 bases: TGTGCCACCAGTGACAGCGGGACTAGCGGGTCGTTCGGTGAGCAGTTCTTC. Translated, it gives CATSDSGTSGSFGEQFF.

The chain recombines TRBV15 with TRBJ2-3; TRBD2 aligns across 11 bases. The CDR3 length is 18 residues. V trimming: 3 bases; J trimming: 1 base; junction bases outside the gene matches: 9. CDR1 LNHNV and CDR2 YYDKDF come from the germline V gene (reference sequence). In DNA, the CDR3 is TGTGCCACCAGCAGTGGGGTAGTAGCGGGAGGGGGCACAGATACGCAGTATTTT. This sequence encodes CATSSGVVAGGGTDTQYF.

A note on this clonotype: A single base separates this from a much larger clone, so it may be a read error. This chain connects TRBV6-6 to TRBJ1-1; D might be TRBD1 (5 bases). The CDR3 sequence is 15 residues long. The germline CDR1 and CDR2 sequences are MNHNY and SVGAGI (reference sequence). This chain's CDR3 is CASRYSSRANTEAFF. DNA of the CDR3: TGTGCCAGCAGGTACTCTTCCAGGGCGAACACTGAAGCTTTCTTT.

This rearrangement joins TRBV6-1 to TRBJ2-2; D remains unclear. This CDR3 spans 15 amino acids. V was shortened by 7 bases and J by 3 bases, with 15 bases between the two germline ends. CDR1 is MNHNS and CDR2 is SASEGT in the germline V gene. The CDR3 sequence is CASTPVWEDTGELFF. DNA of the CDR3: TGTGCCAGCACCCCGGTGTGGGAAGACACCGGGGAGCTGTTTTTT.

The chain employs TRBV5-1 and TRBJ1-1; 10 nucleotides agree with TRBD1. This CDR3 has 15 residues. Germline values: CDR1 SGHRS, CDR2 YFSETQ. With 6 bases clipped from V and 3 bases from J, the junction kept 8 bases outside the gene matches. Here the CDR3 DNA reads TGCGCCAGCACCTGGACAGGGGGAATGGACACTGAAGCTTTCTTT. Its protein product is CASTWTGGMDTEAFF.

This clonotype was picked up many times. CDR3 DNA: TGTGCCTGGAGTTGGAAAGGTGGCTACGAGCAGTACTTC. This codes for CAWSWKGGYEQYF. The V gene is TRBV30, the J gene TRBJ2-7; no clear D gene. The V end was cut by 2 bases, the J end by 3 bases, with 11 bases between. The CDR3 has 13 amino acids. The V gene's germline CDR1 is GTSNPN and CDR2 SVGIG (reference sequence).

This clonotype was counted ten times or more. V usage is TRBV28 and J usage is TRBJ2-4; D is possibly TRBD2 (6 bases). V lost 1 base to trimming and J lost 6 bases, with 19 bases between them. CDR3 size: 17 residues. Germline V lookup: CDR1 MDHEN, CDR2 SYDVKM. CDR3 region: CASSLFERAARGNIQYF. The CDR3 nucleotides are TGTGCCAGCAGTTTATTCGAGCGGGCGGCTAGGGGAAACATTCAGTACTTC.

The chain has TRBV6-2 or TRBV6-3 and TRBJ1-4; TRBD1 is a possible D gene (6 bases). Germline CDR1 reads MNHEY; CDR2 reads SVGEGT. The V end was cut by 6 bases, the J end by 8 bases, with 25 bases between. CDR3 length: 17 amino acids. The CDR3, as DNA: TGTGCCAGCAGGGTTCCAGGTTTGGGGGCAGTGGAGGAAAAACTGTTTTTT. Translation gives CASRVPGLGAVEEKLFF.

In its sample, this clonotype was seen a few times. J is TRBJ2-5 and V is TRBV2; 8 bases agree with TRBD1. Germline loops: CDR1 SNHLY, CDR2 FYNNEI. CDR3 size: 13 residues. Trimming removed 7 bases from V and 4 bases from J; junction bases left unmatched: 5. The CDR3 spells CASKDRVGETQYF. The CDR3 DNA is TGTGCCAGCAAGGACAGGGTAGGAGAGACCCAGTACTTC.